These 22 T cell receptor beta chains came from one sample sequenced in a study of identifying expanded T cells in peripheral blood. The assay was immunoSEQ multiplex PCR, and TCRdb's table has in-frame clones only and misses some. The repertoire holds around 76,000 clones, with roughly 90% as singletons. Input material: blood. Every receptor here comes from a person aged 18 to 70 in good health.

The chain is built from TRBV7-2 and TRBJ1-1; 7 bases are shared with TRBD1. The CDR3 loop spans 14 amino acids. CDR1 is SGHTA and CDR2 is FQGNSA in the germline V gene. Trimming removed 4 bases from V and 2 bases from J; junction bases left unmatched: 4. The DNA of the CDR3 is TGTGCCAGCAGCTCTGACAGGGAAAACACTGAAGCTTTCTTT. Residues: CASSSDRENTEAFF.

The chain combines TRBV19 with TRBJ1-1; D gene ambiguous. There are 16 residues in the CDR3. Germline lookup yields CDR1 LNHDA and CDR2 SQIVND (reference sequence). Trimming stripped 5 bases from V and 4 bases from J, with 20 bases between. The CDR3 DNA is TGTGCCAGTAGTTCCGGGATTGGGGTAGTGGCCACTGAAGCTTTCTTT. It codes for CASSSGIGVVATEAFF.

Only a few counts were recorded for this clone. The CDR3 sequence: CASSDTGGGANVLTF. In nucleotides, the CDR3 is TGTGCCAGCAGCGATACAGGGGGAGGGGCCAACGTCCTGACTTTC. The V and J genes are TRBV5-6 and TRBJ2-6; the match to TRBD1 covers 8 bases. CDR3 length: 15 amino acids. Germline V gives CDR1 SGHDT, CDR2 YYEEEE. V was clipped by 4 bases and J by 4 bases; unmatched bases: 4.

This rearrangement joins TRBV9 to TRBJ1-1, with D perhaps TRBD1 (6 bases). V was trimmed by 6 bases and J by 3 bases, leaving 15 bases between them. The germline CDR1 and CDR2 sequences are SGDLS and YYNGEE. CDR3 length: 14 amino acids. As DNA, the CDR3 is TGTGCCAGCACCCCCTCAGGGGTGGACACTGAAGCTTTCTTT. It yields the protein CASTPSGVDTEAFF.

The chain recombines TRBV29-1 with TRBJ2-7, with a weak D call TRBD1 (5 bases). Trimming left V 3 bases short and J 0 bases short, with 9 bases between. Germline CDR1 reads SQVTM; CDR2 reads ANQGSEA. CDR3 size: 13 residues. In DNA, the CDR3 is TGCAGCGTTGAGTCCGGACACTCCTACGAGCAGTACTTC. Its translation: CSVESGHSYEQYF.

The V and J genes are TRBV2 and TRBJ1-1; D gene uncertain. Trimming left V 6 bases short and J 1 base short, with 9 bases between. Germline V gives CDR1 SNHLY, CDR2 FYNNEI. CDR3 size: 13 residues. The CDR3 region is CASRQQRNTEAFF. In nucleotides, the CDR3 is TGTGCCAGCAGACAACAGAGGAACACTGAAGCTTTCTTT.

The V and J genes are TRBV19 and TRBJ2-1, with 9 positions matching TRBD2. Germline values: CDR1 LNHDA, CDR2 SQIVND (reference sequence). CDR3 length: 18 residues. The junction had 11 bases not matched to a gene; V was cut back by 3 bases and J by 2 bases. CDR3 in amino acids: CASSIMGPSGATYNEQFF. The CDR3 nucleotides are TGTGCCAGTAGTATCATGGGGCCTAGCGGGGCGACCTACAATGAGCAGTTCTTC.

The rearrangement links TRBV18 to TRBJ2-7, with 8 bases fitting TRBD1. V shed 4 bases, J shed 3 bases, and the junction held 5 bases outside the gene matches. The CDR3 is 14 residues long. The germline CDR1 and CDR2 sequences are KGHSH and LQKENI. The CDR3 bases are TGTGCCAGCTCACTGGACAGGGACGGCTACGAGCAGTACTTC. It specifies CASSLDRDGYEQYF.

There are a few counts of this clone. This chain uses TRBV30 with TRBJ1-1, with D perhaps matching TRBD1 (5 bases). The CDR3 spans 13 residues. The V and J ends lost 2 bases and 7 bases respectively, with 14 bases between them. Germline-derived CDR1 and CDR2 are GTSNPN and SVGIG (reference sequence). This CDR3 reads CAWSKGVLGEAFF. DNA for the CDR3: TGTGCCTGGAGTAAAGGGGTACTGGGTGAAGCTTTCTTT.

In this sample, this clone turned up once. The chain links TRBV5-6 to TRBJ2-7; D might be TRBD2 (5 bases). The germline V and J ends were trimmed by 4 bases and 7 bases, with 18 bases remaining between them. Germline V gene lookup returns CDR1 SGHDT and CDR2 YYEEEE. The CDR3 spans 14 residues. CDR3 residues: CASSRGLILKEQYF. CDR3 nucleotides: TGTGCCAGCAGCCGAGGACTTATATTAAAGGAGCAGTACTTC.

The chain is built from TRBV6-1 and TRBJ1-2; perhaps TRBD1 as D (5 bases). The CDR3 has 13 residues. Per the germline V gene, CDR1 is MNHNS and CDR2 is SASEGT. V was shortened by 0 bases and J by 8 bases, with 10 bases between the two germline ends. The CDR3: CASSEARQGGYTF. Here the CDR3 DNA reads TGTGCCAGCAGTGAAGCTAGGCAGGGCGGCTACACCTTC.

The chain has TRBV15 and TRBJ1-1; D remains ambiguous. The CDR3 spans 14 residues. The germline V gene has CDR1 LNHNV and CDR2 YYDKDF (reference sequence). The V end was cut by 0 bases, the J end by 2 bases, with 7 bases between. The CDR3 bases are TGTGCCACCAGCAGAGAGGCAGCCAACACTGAAGCTTTCTTT. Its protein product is CATSREAANTEAFF.

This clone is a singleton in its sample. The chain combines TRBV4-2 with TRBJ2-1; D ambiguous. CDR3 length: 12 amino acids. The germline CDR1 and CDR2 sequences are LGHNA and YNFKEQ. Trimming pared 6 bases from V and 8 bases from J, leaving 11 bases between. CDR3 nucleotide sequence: TGTGCCAGCAGGAGATTGACGGATGAGCAGTTCTTC. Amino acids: CASRRLTDEQFF.

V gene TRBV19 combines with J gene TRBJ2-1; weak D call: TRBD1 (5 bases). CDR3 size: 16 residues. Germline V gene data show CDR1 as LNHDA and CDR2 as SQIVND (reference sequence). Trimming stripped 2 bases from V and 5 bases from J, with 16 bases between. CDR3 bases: TGTGCCAGTAGTATAACAAGGGGTACCCAGCACAATGAGCAGTTCTTC. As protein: CASSITRGTQHNEQFF.

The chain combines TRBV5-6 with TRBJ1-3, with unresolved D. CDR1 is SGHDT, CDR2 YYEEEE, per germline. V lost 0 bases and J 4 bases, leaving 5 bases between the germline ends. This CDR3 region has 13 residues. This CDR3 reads CASSLGRGNTIYF. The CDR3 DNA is TGTGCCAGCAGCTTGGGACGCGGAAACACCATATATTTT.

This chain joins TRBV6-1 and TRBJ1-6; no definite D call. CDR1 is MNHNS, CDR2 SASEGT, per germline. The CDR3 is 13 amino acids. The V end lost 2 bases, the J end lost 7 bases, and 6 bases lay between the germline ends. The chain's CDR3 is CASSERENSPLHF. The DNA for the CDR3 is TGTGCCAGCAGTGAAAGGGAGAATTCACCCCTCCACTTT.

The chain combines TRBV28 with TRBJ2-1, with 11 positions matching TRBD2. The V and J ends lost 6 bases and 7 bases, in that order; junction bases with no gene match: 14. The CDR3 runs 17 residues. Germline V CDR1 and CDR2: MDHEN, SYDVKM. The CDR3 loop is CASSIPITSGSKNEQFF. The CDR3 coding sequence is TGTGCCAGCAGCATACCGATCACTAGCGGGAGTAAGAATGAGCAGTTCTTC. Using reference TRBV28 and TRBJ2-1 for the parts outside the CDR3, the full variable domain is DVKVTQSSRYLVKRTGEKVFLECVQDMDHENMFWYRQDPGLGLRLIYFSYDVKMKEKGDIPEGYSVSREKKERFSLILESASTNQTSMYLCASSIPITSGSKNEQFFGPGTRLTVL.

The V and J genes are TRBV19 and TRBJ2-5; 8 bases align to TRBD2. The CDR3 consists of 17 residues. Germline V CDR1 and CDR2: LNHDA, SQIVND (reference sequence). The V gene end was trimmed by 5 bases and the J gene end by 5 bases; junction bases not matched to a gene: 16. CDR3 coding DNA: TGTGCCAGTAGTTCTTACCCGGGGGGGCAGTTAGAGGAGACCCAGTACTTC. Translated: CASSSYPGGQLEETQYF.

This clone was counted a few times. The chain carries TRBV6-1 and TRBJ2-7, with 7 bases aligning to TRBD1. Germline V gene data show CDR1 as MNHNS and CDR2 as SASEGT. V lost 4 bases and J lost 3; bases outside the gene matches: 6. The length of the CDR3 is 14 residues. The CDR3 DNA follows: TGTGCCAGCAGTGGACAGGGTAAAGACTACGAGCAGTACTTC. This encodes CASSGQGKDYEQYF.

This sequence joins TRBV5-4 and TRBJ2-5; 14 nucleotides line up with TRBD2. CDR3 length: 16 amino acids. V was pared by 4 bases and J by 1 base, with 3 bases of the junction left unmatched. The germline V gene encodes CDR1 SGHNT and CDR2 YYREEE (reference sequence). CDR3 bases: TGTGCCAGCAGCACCGGGACTAGCGGGGGCCAAGAGACCCAGTACTTC. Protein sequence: CASSTGTSGGQETQYF.

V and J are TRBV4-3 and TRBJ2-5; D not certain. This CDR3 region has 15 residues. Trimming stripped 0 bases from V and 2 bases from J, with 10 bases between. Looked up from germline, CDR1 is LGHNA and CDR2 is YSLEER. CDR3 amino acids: CASSQDLAVQETQYF. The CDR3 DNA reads TGCGCCAGCAGCCAAGATTTGGCAGTACAAGAGACCCAGTACTTC.

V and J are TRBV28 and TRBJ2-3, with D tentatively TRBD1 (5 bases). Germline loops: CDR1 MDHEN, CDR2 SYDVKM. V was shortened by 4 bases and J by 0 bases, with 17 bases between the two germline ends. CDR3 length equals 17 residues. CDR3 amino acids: CASSSSRSGYSTDTQYF. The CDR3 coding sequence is TGTGCCAGCAGTTCATCCCGCTCAGGGTATAGCACAGATACGCAGTATTTT.